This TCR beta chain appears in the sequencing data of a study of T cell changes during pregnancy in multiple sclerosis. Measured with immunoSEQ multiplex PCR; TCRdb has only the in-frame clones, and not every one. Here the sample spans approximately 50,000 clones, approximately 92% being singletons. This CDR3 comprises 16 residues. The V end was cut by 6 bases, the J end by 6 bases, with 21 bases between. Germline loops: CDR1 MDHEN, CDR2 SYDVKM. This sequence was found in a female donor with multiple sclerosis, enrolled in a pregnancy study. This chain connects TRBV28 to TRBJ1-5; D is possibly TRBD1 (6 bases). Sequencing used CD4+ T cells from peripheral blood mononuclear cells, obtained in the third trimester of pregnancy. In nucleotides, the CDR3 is TGTGCCAGCAGATTCCTCGTTCGGGGGGCAGCTCAGCCCCAGCATTTT. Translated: CASRFLVRGAAQPQHF.